The T cell receptor beta chain under discussion was sequenced for a study of OX40 agonist ivuxolimab in advanced cancers. Whole-study context: The study gave patients intravenous ivuxolimab at 0.01 to 10 mg/kg every 2 weeks. Dose-escalation patients' cancers were hepatocellular carcinoma, melanoma, renal cell or head and neck cancer.

With regard to this clone: Its target is unknown.

V lost 5 bases, J lost 5 bases, and 18 bases lay in between. From germline, CDR1 is MNHEY and CDR2 SVGAGI. The CDR3 runs 15 residues. Profiled with immunoSEQ multiplex PCR; TCRdb holds only in-frame clones, not every one. This sample has tens of thousands of clones; around 90% occur once, and the top ten carry under 0.35%. Study results and caveats: Low normalized T-cell clonal expansion was also seen in some nonresponders.

Researchers took blood at baseline, on cycle 4 day 1, and on cycle 7 day 1. V and J are TRBV6-5 and TRBJ1-2, with D unresolved. This material consisted of CD4+ or CD8+ T cells sorted from blood, taken in a trial of the OX40 agonist ivuxolimab. This sequence originates from an adult with an advanced solid tumor such as melanoma, head and neck, liver or kidney cancer. CDR3 sequence: CASSGGRRLTYGYTF. The CDR3 DNA sequence: TGTGCCAGCAGTGGCGGACGGAGGCTGACTTATGGCTACACCTTC.